The present TCR beta chain was sequenced within a study of OX40 agonist ivuxolimab in advanced cancers. Background on the study: The treatment was a fully human IgG2 OX40 agonist, ivuxolimab. A history of anti-PD-1, anti-PD-L1 or anti-CTLA-4 therapy was acceptable, and approximately 40% had some. Findings and caveats of the study: Among the least clonally expanded were partial responders at 0.1-3.0 mg/kg. Average numbers of expanded clones were greater in CD8+ T cells than in CD4+.

Data came from immunoSEQ multiplex PCR; TCRdb stores just in-frame clones and leaves some out. The sample includes about 64,000 clones, about 89% seen only once; the top ten take approximately 5.6%. On this clone itself: Its antigen is unidentified.

This CDR3 has 15 residues. Germline-derived CDR1 and CDR2 are SGHTA and FQGTGA. Trimming removed 3 bases at V and 4 bases at J, with 12 bases between. The genes are TRBV7-3 and TRBJ2-2; the D gene is possibly TRBD2 (5 bases). The sample consisted of CD4+ or CD8+ T cells sorted from blood, taken in a trial of the OX40 agonist ivuxolimab. The clonotype was recovered from an adult with an advanced solid tumor such as melanoma, head and neck, liver or kidney cancer. The CDR3 DNA reads TGTGCCAGCAGCTTCGAGGCCCGGGGCACCGGGGAGCTGTTTTTT. It specifies CASSFEARGTGELFF.